Each of the 20 T cell receptor beta chains below was sequenced from the same sample in a study of cytomegalovirus exposure and HLA in healthy donors. 13 Jbeta primers and 60 Vbeta primers were used for the PCR. Sequencing used immunoSEQ multiplex PCR; TCRdb keeps in-frame clones, though not all of them. This sample has roughly 150,000 clones, with around 80% found just once. Sequenced: PBMCs. Receptors originate from a man aged 40-49 years in good health and CMV-seronegative.

The genes are TRBV14 and TRBJ1-2, with 9 bases lining up with TRBD1. The V gene end was trimmed by 4 bases and the J gene end by 6 bases; junction bases not matched to a gene: 6. Germline V gene sequence: CDR1 SGHDN, CDR2 FVKESK. This CDR3 is 14 amino acids long. The CDR3 DNA reads TGTGCCAGCAGCCTTGGGACAGGGACTGATGGCTACACCTTC. Protein sequence: CASSLGTGTDGYTF.

The chain joins TRBV7-6 to TRBJ2-3; 8 bases line up with TRBD2. This CDR3 comprises 17 residues. Germline V gene lookup returns CDR1 SGHVS and CDR2 FNYEAQ. Losses at the gene ends were 6 bases for V and 0 bases for J; bases not matched to a gene: 11. CDR3 loop: CASRSGLSGTSTDTQYF. The CDR3 DNA sequence: TGTGCCAGCAGGTCGGGACTTAGCGGGACTAGCACAGATACGCAGTATTTT.

This chain joins TRBV19 and TRBJ1-2, with D unclear. Germline CDR1 and CDR2: LNHDA and SQIVND (reference sequence). V was trimmed by 7 bases and J by 1 base, leaving 19 bases between them. The CDR3 contains 16 residues. The CDR3 region is CASTETPGLINYGYTF. In nucleotides, the CDR3 is TGTGCCAGTACCGAAACACCCGGACTGATTAACTATGGCTACACCTTC.

This clone has only one observation. The J gene is TRBJ2-3, the V gene TRBV6-5; maybe TRBD1 (6 bases). V dropped 7 bases and J dropped 3 bases, with 14 bases sitting between them. The CDR3 sequence is 14 residues long. CDR1 MNHEY and CDR2 SVGAGI come from the germline V gene. This chain's CDR3 is CASTWGQGTDTQYF. The CDR3 DNA reads TGTGCCAGCACCTGGGGGCAGGGGACAGATACGCAGTATTTT.

The chain uses TRBV7-2 and TRBJ2-5; 9 positions agree with TRBD2. CDR1 is SGHTA and CDR2 is FQGNSA in the germline V gene. J was trimmed by 5 bases and V by 0 bases; bases with no gene match: 4. There are 15 residues in the CDR3. In DNA form, the CDR3 reads TGTGCCAGCAGCTTAGCGCGGGAGGGCCGGGAGACCCAGTACTTC. It yields the protein CASSLAREGRETQYF.

CDR3 sequence (DNA): TGCGCCAGCAGTTACGGGGGACTCATGAACACTGAAGCTTTCTTT. Protein: CASSYGGLMNTEAFF. The J gene is TRBJ1-1, the V gene TRBV5-1; D possibly corresponds to TRBD1 (5 bases). This CDR3 is built from 15 residues. Germline V gives CDR1 SGHRS, CDR2 YFSETQ. The ends were cut back, 5 bases at V and 0 bases at J, with 14 bases in the middle.

The gene calls are TRBV10-1 and TRBJ1-1; 10 nucleotides line up with TRBD1. From germline, CDR1 is WNHNN and CDR2 SYGVQD (reference sequence). The CDR3 has 14 residues. V was pared by 5 bases and J by 2 bases, with 2 bases of the junction left unmatched. CDR3 in amino acids: CASSRQGANTEAFF. Here the CDR3 DNA reads TGCGCCAGCAGTAGACAGGGGGCTAACACTGAAGCTTTCTTT.

The J gene is TRBJ2-5, the V gene TRBV18, with D unresolved. V lost 2 bases to trimming and J lost 2 bases, with 9 bases between them. The germline V gene has CDR1 KGHSH and CDR2 LQKENI. The CDR3 is 14 residues long. CDR3 coding DNA: TGTGCCAGCTCACCATCGTCCTATCAAGAGACCCAGTACTTC. It codes for CASSPSSYQETQYF.

The DNA of the CDR3 is TGTGCCAGCAGCAAAGGTCGGGACAGGGTGGGGAACATTCAGTGCTTC. It is translated as CASSKGRDRVGNIQCF. This chain connects TRBV21-1 to TRBJ2-4; TRBD1, the D gene given by the table, was not confirmed from the DNA. TRBV21-1 is a documented pseudogene. This CDR3 is 16 amino acids long.

This chain connects TRBV6-1 to TRBJ2-7, with D maybe TRBD2 (6 bases). This CDR3 is 14 amino acids long. V gave up 0 bases and J gave up 6 bases, with 12 bases separating them. Germline-derived CDR1 and CDR2 are MNHNS and SASEGT. CDR3 sequence (DNA): TGTGCCAGCAGTGAAGCGCACAGGAGGGTCGAGCAGTACGTC. Its translation: CASSEAHRRVEQYV.

This sequence joins TRBV5-1 and TRBJ1-4, with a weak D call TRBD1 (6 bases). Germline V gene lookup returns CDR1 SGHRS and CDR2 YFSETQ. V dropped 4 bases and J dropped 8 bases, with 21 bases sitting between them. The CDR3 totals 16 residues. The CDR3 loop is CASSPTSGGAREKLFF. CDR3 bases: TGCGCCAGCAGCCCGACGTCCGGGGGGGCGAGAGAAAAACTGTTTTTT.

V and J are TRBV5-1 and TRBJ2-7; D unclear. Germline-derived CDR1 and CDR2 are SGHRS and YFSETQ. This CDR3 has 14 residues. The ends were cut back, 0 bases at V and 5 bases at J, with 12 bases in the middle. Written as DNA, the CDR3 is TGCGCCAGCAGCTTGGCCAGAAGAGGCCACGAGCAGTACTTC. This encodes CASSLARRGHEQYF.

In its sample, this clone was seen once. The chain carries TRBV4-2 and TRBJ2-1; D gene uncertain. Germline lookup yields CDR1 LGHNA and CDR2 YNFKEQ. Trimming cost V 0 bases and J 8 bases, with 11 bases left between them. CDR3 length: 14 residues. This chain's CDR3 is CASSQDRFTDEQFF. The CDR3 DNA reads TGTGCCAGCAGCCAAGACAGGTTTACCGATGAGCAGTTCTTC.

Points on this clone: This same CDR3 is encoded by further DNA sequences in the sample. The rearrangement joins TRBV5-6 to TRBJ2-2; TRBD2 matches 7 bases. This CDR3 is built from 14 residues. V lost 5 bases and J lost 3; bases outside the gene matches: 4. Germline-derived CDR1 and CDR2 are SGHDT and YYEEEE. The CDR3 protein is CASSRGRDTGELFF. CDR3 coding DNA: TGTGCCAGCAGTCGGGGGAGGGACACCGGGGAGCTGTTTTTT.

The rearrangement links TRBV9 to TRBJ2-7; 7 bases fit TRBD1. The ends lost 3 bases at V and 1 base at J; junction bases unmatched: 4. Germline V gene data show CDR1 as SGDLS and CDR2 as YYNGEE. This CDR3 is built from 14 residues. CDR3 sequence reads: CASSARQGSYEQYF. The DNA for the CDR3 is TGTGCCAGCAGCGCTCGACAGGGATCCTACGAGCAGTACTTC.

The genes are TRBV19 and TRBJ2-1; perhaps TRBD2 as D (6 bases). The V gene's germline CDR1 is LNHDA and CDR2 SQIVND (reference sequence). Trimming took 0 bases from V and 9 from J, leaving 15 bases between them. The CDR3 contains 15 residues. CDR3 coding DNA: TGTGCCAGTAGTATAGACTGGGGACTGGAGGGTGAGCAGTTCTTC. Protein: CASSIDWGLEGEQFF.

The rearrangement joins TRBV28 to TRBJ2-5, with a weak D call TRBD2 (7 bases). The germline V and J ends were trimmed by 6 bases and 4 bases, with 18 bases remaining between them. Per the germline V gene, CDR1 is MDHEN and CDR2 is SYDVKM. The CDR3 consists of 15 residues. CDR3 coding DNA: TGTGCCAGCAGCATAGGTGGGGAGGGGGGAGAGACCCAGTACTTC. Residues: CASSIGGEGGETQYF.

The chain uses TRBV10-3 and TRBJ2-5; 14 positions match TRBD2. The trim removed 5 bases at V and 1 base at J, leaving 3 bases unmatched. The CDR3 length is 16 residues. Germline CDR1 reads ENHRY; CDR2 reads SYGVKD. CDR3 bases: TGTGCCATCAGTCCGGGACTAGCGGGAGTCCAAGAGACCCAGTACTTC. Translation: CAISPGLAGVQETQYF.

This chain links TRBV29-1 with TRBJ2-7, with D possibly TRBD2 on 6 matching bases. Germline V CDR1 and CDR2: SQVTM, ANQGSEA. The CDR3 loop spans 14 amino acids. V lost 4 bases and J 0 bases, leaving 13 bases between the germline ends. The CDR3 coding sequence is TGCAGCGTTGCGAGGAGGGTTAGCTCCTACGAGCAGTACGTC. Amino acid sequence: CSVARRVSSYEQYV.

The chain recombines TRBV5-1 with TRBJ2-2; possibly TRBD1 for D (5 bases). CDR1 and CDR2 from the germline V gene are SGHRS and YFSETQ. V lost 4 bases, J lost 5 bases, and 18 bases lay in between. This CDR3 comprises 16 residues. For the CDR3, the DNA is TGCGCCAGCAGCGGGGCAACAACTACCTCAACCGGGGAGCTGTTTTTT. It yields the protein CASSGATTTSTGELFF.